These 28 T cell receptor beta chains were all obtained from the same sample, sequenced in a study of Graves' ophthalmopathy and Graves' hyperthyroidism (dated 2018 in TCRdb). Sequencing took place on an Illumina HiSeq 2000. For repertoire sequencing, TCR beta CDR3 regions were amplified from RNA transcripts. The first round was an RT-PCR using HTBI primers with the Qiagen OneStep RT-PCR kit, and this first round was followed by a second-round multiplex PCR, then size selection and purification. TCRdb trimmed public reads at Q25 via fastp, called clones via MiXCR and kept in-frame beta chains. Entries that share a CDR3 protein sequence are merged under the most common genes and DNA. The sample table shows 580,000 or so distinct CDR3 sequences, and approximately 35% are seen once. The ten largest clones take up about 4% of the sample. Sequenced sample: peripheral blood or thyroid tissue (not recorded which). The origin of the receptors is an adult man with Graves' hyperthyroidism.

In this sample, this clonotype turned up many times. This chain joins TRBV25-1 and TRBJ1-1; 11 bases fit TRBD1. CDR3 size: 18 residues. From germline, CDR1 is MGHDK and CDR2 SYGVNS. The V and J ends lost 4 bases and 1 base, in that order; junction bases with no gene match: 11. Here the CDR3 reads CASSALAGTGGGNTEAFF. Here the CDR3 DNA reads TGTGCCAGCAGTGCGCTAGCCGGGACAGGGGGAGGGAACACTGAAGCTTTCTTT. Full variable domain (missing parts from reference TRBV25-1 and TRBJ1-1): EADIYQTPRYLVIGTGKKITLECSQTMGHDKMYWYQQDPGMELHLIHYSYGVNSTEKGDLSSESTVSRIRTEHFPLTLESARPSHTSQYLCASSALAGTGGGNTEAFFGQGTRLTVV.

This clonotype was recorded many times. V gene TRBV2 combines with J gene TRBJ1-2; 7 bases agree with TRBD1. Germline V lookup: CDR1 SNHLY, CDR2 FYNNEI. The CDR3 loop spans 18 amino acids. Trimming removed 0 bases from V and 6 bases from J; junction bases left unmatched: 16. CDR3 residues: CASSEAEGAPGIGDGYTF. CDR3 nucleotides: TGTGCCAGCAGTGAAGCAGAGGGGGCCCCAGGGATCGGCGATGGCTACACCTTC.

This clonotype was detected many times. The rearrangement links TRBV7-6 to TRBJ1-3; the match to TRBD1 covers 7 bases. Per the germline V gene, CDR1 is SGHVS and CDR2 is FNYEAQ. The CDR3 has 15 residues. Germline trimming cut 5 bases from V and 0 bases from J; bases unmatched to any gene: 4. CDR3 DNA: TGTGCCAGCAGCAGACAGGGACTCTCTGGAAACACCATATATTTT. Translating gives CASSRQGLSGNTIYF.

The chain is built from TRBV10-3 and TRBJ1-3; 7 bases line up with TRBD1. J gave up 0 bases and V 2 bases, and 10 bases lay outside the gene matches. Germline V lookup: CDR1 ENHRY, CDR2 SYGVKD. The CDR3 has 18 amino acids. The CDR3 spells CAISEIPQDRFSGNTIYF. CDR3 sequence (DNA): TGTGCCATCAGTGAGATTCCCCAGGACAGGTTCTCTGGAAACACCATATATTTT.

This clonotype occurred many times. The chain recombines TRBV6-5 with TRBJ1-1; no definite D call. V lost 5 bases, J lost 9 bases, and 13 bases lay in between. This CDR3 is built from 12 residues. Germline values: CDR1 MNHEY, CDR2 SVGAGI. CDR3 in DNA: TGTGCCAGCAGTGTAACACCCGGCAAAGCTTTCTTT. Translating it yields CASSVTPGKAFF.

This clonotype appeared many times. The V call is TRBV2, the J call TRBJ1-5; D might be TRBD1 (5 bases). V was cut by 9 bases and J by 9 bases, with 18 bases left in between. From germline, CDR1 is SNHLY and CDR2 FYNNEI. The CDR3 spans 13 residues. In nucleotides, the CDR3 is TGTGCCAGTGGTGGGACGGCAACCCGGCCCCAGCATTTT. As protein: CASGGTATRPQHF.

In the case of this clonotype: This may stem from a read error, because a much larger clone lies one nucleotide away. This rearrangement joins TRBV5-1 to TRBJ1-5; 8 positions agree with TRBD1. CDR3 length: 14 residues. Germline V lookup: CDR1 SGHRS, CDR2 YFSETQ. CDR3 nucleotide sequence: TGCGCCAGCGGCTTGTCAGGGGGCAGGGAGCCCCAGCATTTT. This codes for CASGLSGGREPQHF.

The rearrangement joins TRBV4-1 to TRBJ1-6; D gene ambiguous. This CDR3 comprises 16 residues. V was clipped by 0 bases and J by 10 bases, with 16 bases between them. CDR1 is MGHRA and CDR2 is YSYEKL in the germline V gene. CDR3 in amino acids: CASSQDERVVWSPLHF. The CDR3 DNA reads as TGCGCCAGCAGCCAAGACGAGAGGGTAGTATGGTCACCCCTCCACTTT.

This clonotype came up a few times. J is TRBJ2-5 and V is TRBV24-1; TRBD2 aligns across 9 bases. The DNA end is a closer match to TRBJ2-1, so the J assignment may be wrong. Germline V CDR1 and CDR2: KGHDR, SFDVKD. The CDR3 is made up of 15 amino acids. This CDR3 is CATSRGAGGDDEQFF. CDR3 nucleotide sequence: TGTGCCACCAGCCGGGGAGCGGGAGGTGACGATGAGCAGTTCTTC.

The table lists this clonotype with many counts. This chain connects TRBV7-2 to TRBJ2-5, with unresolved D. V lost 7 bases to trimming and J lost 1 base, with 13 bases between them. Germline V gene sequence: CDR1 SGHTA, CDR2 FQGNSA. This CDR3 comprises 14 residues. The CDR3 DNA is TGTGCCAGCATCGATCCAGCTATCCAAGAGACCCAGTACTTC. Amino acid sequence: CASIDPAIQETQYF.

This chain joins TRBV20-1 and TRBJ1-5; 11 bases agree with TRBD1. The J call may be incorrect, as the DNA end agrees better with TRBJ2-3. The CDR3 extends over 16 amino acids. The V gene's germline CDR1 is DFQATT and CDR2 SNEGSKA (reference sequence). In nucleotides, the CDR3 is TGCAGTGCTAGACCGGGACAGGGGGATCGCACAGATACGCAGTATTTT. Translation gives CSARPGQGDRTDTQYF.

This clonotype was picked up many times. The CDR3 sequence is CASSARGRGTEAFF. The CDR3 DNA is TGTGCCAGCAGCGCCAGGGGAAGAGGTACTGAAGCTTTCTTT. The chain couples TRBV6-2 or TRBV6-3 to TRBJ1-1; D might be TRBD1 (6 bases). Trimming stripped 6 bases from V and 5 bases from J, with 16 bases between. This CDR3 comprises 14 residues. From germline, CDR1 is MNHEY and CDR2 SVGEGT.

This clonotype was detected many times. This rearrangement joins TRBV11-2 to TRBJ2-5; 11 nucleotides agree with TRBD2. After removal of 5 bases from V and 5 bases from J, the junction contained 10 bases not matched to a gene. There are 16 residues in the CDR3. Germline-derived CDR1 and CDR2 are SGHAT and FQNNGV. CDR3 amino acids: CASSQHSGGASETQYF. In nucleotides, the CDR3 is TGTGCCAGCAGCCAGCATAGCGGGGGGGCCTCCGAGACCCAGTACTTC.

The chain employs TRBV12-3 or TRBV12-4 and TRBJ2-6; D call uncertain. V lost 6 bases to trimming and J lost 0 bases, with 6 bases between them. The length of the CDR3 is 14 residues. CDR3 nucleotide sequence: TGTGCCAGCAGGCCTGGCTCTGGGGCCAACGTCCTGACTTTC. It is translated as CASRPGSGANVLTF.

Many counts were recorded for this clonotype. This chain links TRBV10-3 with TRBJ1-5; 10 bases line up with TRBD1. The CDR3 runs to 16 residues. Germline trimming cut 3 bases from V and 6 bases from J; bases unmatched to any gene: 8. Germline V lookup: CDR1 ENHRY, CDR2 SYGVKD. CDR3 nucleotides: TGTGCCATCAGTGATTGGGGGACAGGGGATAGTCAGCCCCAGCATTTT. Encoded protein: CAISDWGTGDSQPQHF.

This clonotype was observed at least ten times. The CDR3 bases are TGTGCCAGCAGCTTACAGGGAGCTGGGGCCAACGTCCTGACTTTC. Residues: CASSLQGAGANVLTF. The V call is TRBV7-6, the J call TRBJ2-6; D may match TRBD1 or TRBD2 (5 bases each). In germline, CDR1 is SGHVS, CDR2 FNYEAQ. The CDR3 contains 15 residues. V lost 2 bases and J 2 bases, leaving 7 bases between the germline ends.

This clonotype occurred many times. This chain uses TRBV2 with TRBJ2-7; no reliable D call. The CDR3 runs to 12 residues. V dropped 8 bases and J dropped 3 bases, with 11 bases sitting between them. Germline V CDR1 and CDR2: SNHLY, FYNNEI. CDR3 sequence reads: CASSPKGYEQYF. CDR3 nucleotide sequence: TGTGCCAGCTCCCCGAAAGGCTACGAGCAGTACTTC. Complete variable domain (other parts from reference TRBV2 and TRBJ2-7): EPEVTQTPSHQVTQMGQEVILRCVPISNHLYFYWYRQILGQKVEFLVSFYNNEISEKSEIFDDQFSVERPDGSNFTLKIRSTKLEDSAMYFCASSPKGYEQYFGPGTRLTVT.

At least ten counts were recorded for this clonotype. This chain connects TRBV12-3 or TRBV12-4 to TRBJ1-5; TRBD1 agrees at 8 bases. The CDR3 has 15 amino acids. The J segment lost 3 bases and the V segment lost 5 bases, leaving 6 bases of the junction unmatched. In DNA form, the CDR3 reads TGTGCCAGCAGTCCCCAGGGGGCGGTCAATCAGCCCCAGCATTTT. This translates into CASSPQGAVNQPQHF.

This clonotype has ten or more counts. The chain employs TRBV15 and TRBJ2-7; 8 bases align to TRBD1. CDR1 is LNHNV and CDR2 is YYDKDF in the germline V gene (reference sequence). The CDR3 spans 16 residues. V lost 3 bases, J lost 2 bases, and 9 bases stayed unmatched. CDR3 coding DNA: TGTGCCACCAGCAGCATATACAGGGGGAACCCCTACGAGCAGTACTTC. It translates to CATSSIYRGNPYEQYF.

This clonotype was observed a handful of times. This chain uses TRBV12-3 or TRBV12-4 with TRBJ1-6; D may be TRBD1 (6 bases). Deletions cut 6 bases from V and 5 bases from J, with 11 bases between. The CDR3 is 14 residues long. CDR3 in DNA: TGTGCCAGCAGCTTCGGGACACATAATTCACCCCTCCACTTT. Translation: CASSFGTHNSPLHF.

This clonotype was observed a single time. The gene calls are TRBV30 and TRBJ2-7; the match to TRBD2 covers 10 bases. Germline V gene lookup returns CDR1 GTSNPN and CDR2 SVGIG (reference sequence). V trimming: 8 bases; J trimming: 5 bases; junction bases outside the gene matches: 9. This CDR3 comprises 13 residues. CDR3 region: CAVSSGRAHEQYF. CDR3 nucleotides: TGTGCCGTTTCAAGCGGGAGGGCCCACGAGCAGTACTTC.

This clonotype was seen repeatedly, ten times or more. The rearrangement joins TRBV7-9 to TRBJ1-2; D is possibly TRBD1 (6 bases). With 4 bases removed from V and 5 bases from J, the gap between germline ends came to 20 bases. The V gene's germline CDR1 is SEHNR and CDR2 FQNEAQ (reference sequence). The CDR3 loop spans 16 amino acids. This chain's CDR3 is CASSSTGPEGRYGYTF. The CDR3, as DNA: TGTGCCAGCAGCTCTACAGGGCCAGAAGGAAGATATGGCTACACCTTC.

The chain joins TRBV29-1 to TRBJ2-1; 9 nucleotides align to TRBD1. Germline CDR1 SQVTM, CDR2 ANQGSEA. V trimming: 8 bases; J trimming: 4 bases; junction bases outside the gene matches: 9. This CDR3 contains 14 residues. CDR3 sequence reads: CSIRDREPYNEQFF. DNA for the CDR3: TGCAGCATAAGGGACAGGGAACCTTACAATGAGCAGTTCTTC.

The rearrangement links TRBV29-1 to TRBJ2-7, with D perhaps given as TRBD1 or TRBD2 (5 bases each). The CDR3 is made up of 12 amino acids. V was cut by 7 bases and J by 4 bases, with 14 bases left in between. Germline assignment: CDR1 SQVTM and CDR2 ANQGSEA. CDR3 DNA sequence: TGCAGCGCCCGGGACGGAGAATACGAGCAGTACTTC. It translates to CSARDGEYEQYF.

Ten or more counts support this clonotype. The V call is TRBV7-8, the J call TRBJ1-2; 7 bases fit TRBD1. The CDR3 covers 14 residues. Germline V gene data show CDR1 as SGHVS and CDR2 as FQNEAQ. J gave up 3 bases and V 5 bases, and 6 bases lay outside the gene matches. The CDR3 region is CASSPRQGYYGYTF. CDR3 coding DNA: TGTGCCAGCAGCCCGCGACAGGGTTACTATGGCTACACCTTC.

This clonotype was detected only a few times. This chain links TRBV6-1 with TRBJ2-2; 13 nucleotides align to TRBD2. After removal of 5 bases from V and 5 bases from J, the junction contained 5 bases not matched to a gene. CDR3 size: 16 residues. Germline values: CDR1 MNHNS, CDR2 SASEGT. CDR3 loop: CASSRGTSGATGELFF. The CDR3 DNA sequence: TGTGCCAGCAGTCGCGGGACTAGCGGGGCAACCGGGGAGCTGTTTTTT.

At least ten counts were recorded for this clonotype. The rearrangement joins TRBV20-1 to TRBJ2-7; 9 nucleotides align to TRBD1. The CDR3 is made up of 14 amino acids. Trimming at V came to 2 bases and at J to 3 bases, leaving 5 bases not matched to a gene. Germline CDR1 and CDR2: DFQATT and SNEGSKA (reference sequence). Here the CDR3 reads CSARSGQGGYEQYF. The CDR3 bases are TGCAGTGCTAGATCGGGACAGGGCGGCTACGAGCAGTACTTC.

The chain recombines TRBV29-1 with TRBJ2-5; D is uncertain. Germline V gives CDR1 SQVTM, CDR2 ANQGSEA. The CDR3 spans 12 residues. V was cut by 3 bases and J by 1 base, with 6 bases left in between. The CDR3 DNA follows: TGCAGCGTTGACGACTCCCAAGAGACCCAGTACTTC. Translation gives CSVDDSQETQYF.